What follows is one T cell receptor beta chain and its context. Its antigen is currently unknown. The data originate from a study of shared clonotypes between healthy human individuals. CDR3 length: 15 residues. The germline V gene has CDR1 LNHDA and CDR2 SQIVND (reference sequence). After removal of 9 bases from V and 1 base from J, the junction contained 10 bases not matched to a gene. Study observations and caveats: A few donors held about 5% of naive CD4 clonotypes in common.

Each subset's genomic DNA was shared equally among a number of immunoSEQ plates. Sequencing was performed with immunoSEQ multiplex PCR; in TCRdb, only in-frame clones are kept and a portion is missing. The top ten hold around 0.37% of the sample, which has about 2.4 million clones, more than 85% seen once. The source material was naive CD4+ T cells from PBMCs. Subset denoted: CD45RA+ positively selected. The clonotype originates from a man aged 18 to 30 in good health. Some clones in this sample may be carry-over from other donors' samples. The V and J genes are TRBV19 and TRBJ1-2; TRBD1 agrees at 8 bases. CDR3 protein: CASARGQGYNYGYTF. For the CDR3, the DNA is TGTGCCAGCGCGCGTGGACAGGGTTATAACTATGGCTACACCTTC.